This paragraph reports one T cell receptor beta chain. One entry per CDR3 protein results from TCRdb running MiXCR on the RT-PCR reads. In the table there are roughly 190,000 distinct CDR3 sequences, around two fifths of which are singletons. This entry is derived from a study of patients and donors after allogeneic stem cell transplantation. V shed 1 base and J shed 4 bases, with 14 bases lying between them. CDR1 SGHDT and CDR2 YYEEEE come from the germline V gene. This CDR3 has 16 residues. The clonotype originates from a human donor who was either an allogeneic HSCT recipient or a stem cell or donor lymphocyte infusion donor (not recorded which). It is not recorded whose cells these are; they may come from a transplant donor. This chain connects TRBV5-6 to TRBJ2-2; D is possibly TRBD1 (6 bases). Input material: blood, either unsorted or a sorted T cell fraction (not recorded which). Written as DNA, the CDR3 is TGTGCCAGCAGCTTGCTTCAGGGGTCGATCACCGGGGAGCTGTTTTTT. Translated: CASSLLQGSITGELFF.